This record covers a single T cell receptor (beta chain). As processed by the authors: Estimation of nucleated cell counts was performed using reference gene primer amplification. Only in-frame clones appear in the TCRdb table, and some are missing; sequencing was by immunoSEQ multiplex PCR. V and J calls and clone size are those listed in that table; D and trimming were worked out from the DNA. The table lists a few hundred thousand clones, about 86% of them singletons, with around 9.3% in the top ten. The data were taken from a study of blood T cell repertoires in COVID-19. Looking at the study overall: Samples of COVID-19 (acute and convalescent) were obtained from the United States, Italy and Spain.

The V and J ends lost 4 bases and 0 bases respectively, with 13 bases between them. CDR3 length equals 17 residues. Germline CDR1 MNHNS, CDR2 SASEGT. The TCR originated in a woman in her fifties or sixties who had recovered from COVID-19. The chain employs TRBV6-1 and TRBJ1-6; weak D call: TRBD1 (5 bases). The sample was PBMCs or T cells enriched from blood (not recorded which). The CDR3 DNA sequence: TGTGCCAGCAGTGGGGGGGGAATGAGCTCCTATAATTCACCCCTCCACTTT. It encodes CASSGGGMSSYNSPLHF.